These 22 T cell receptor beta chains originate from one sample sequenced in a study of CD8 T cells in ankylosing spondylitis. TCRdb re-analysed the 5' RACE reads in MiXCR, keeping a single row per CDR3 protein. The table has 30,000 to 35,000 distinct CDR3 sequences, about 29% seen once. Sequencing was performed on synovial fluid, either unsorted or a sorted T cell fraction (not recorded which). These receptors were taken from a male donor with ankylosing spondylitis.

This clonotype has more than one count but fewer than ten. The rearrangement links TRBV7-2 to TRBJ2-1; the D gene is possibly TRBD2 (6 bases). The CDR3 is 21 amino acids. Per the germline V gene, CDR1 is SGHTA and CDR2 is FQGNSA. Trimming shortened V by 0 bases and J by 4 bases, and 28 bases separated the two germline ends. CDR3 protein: CASSLAPFLTSQSGDYNEQFF. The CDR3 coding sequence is TGTGCCAGCAGCTTAGCCCCGTTTTTGACCTCACAATCGGGGGATTACAATGAGCAGTTCTTC. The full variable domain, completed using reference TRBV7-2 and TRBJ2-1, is GAGVSQSPSNKVTEKGKDVELRCDPISGHTALYWYRQSLGQGLEFLIYFQGNSAPDKSGLPSDRFSAERTGGSVSTLTIQRTQQEDSAVYLCASSLAPFLTSQSGDYNEQFFGPGTRLTVL.

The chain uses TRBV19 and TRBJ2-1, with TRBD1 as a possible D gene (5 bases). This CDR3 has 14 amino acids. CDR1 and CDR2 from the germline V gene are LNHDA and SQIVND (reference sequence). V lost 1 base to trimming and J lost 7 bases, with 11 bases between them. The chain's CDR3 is CASSIVMSGNEQFF. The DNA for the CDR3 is TGTGCCAGTAGTATAGTGATGTCAGGGAATGAGCAGTTCTTC.

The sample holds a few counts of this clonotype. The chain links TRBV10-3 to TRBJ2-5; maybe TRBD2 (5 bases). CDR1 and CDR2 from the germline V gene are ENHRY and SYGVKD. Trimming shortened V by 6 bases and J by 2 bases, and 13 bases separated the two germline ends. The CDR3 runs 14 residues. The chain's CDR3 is CAISLEEEQETQYF. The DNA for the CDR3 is TGTGCCATCAGCCTAGAGGAGGAGCAAGAGACCCAGTACTTC.

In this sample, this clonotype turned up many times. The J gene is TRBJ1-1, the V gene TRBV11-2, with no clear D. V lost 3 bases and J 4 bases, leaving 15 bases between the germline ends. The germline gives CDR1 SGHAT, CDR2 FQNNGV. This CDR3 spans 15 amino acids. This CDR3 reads CASSLLKGLGTEAFF. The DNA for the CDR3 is TGTGCCAGCAGCTTGCTGAAGGGATTGGGCACTGAAGCTTTCTTT. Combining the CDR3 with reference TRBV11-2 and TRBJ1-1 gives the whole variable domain EAGVAQSPRYKIIEKRQSVAFWCNPISGHATLYWYQQILGQGPKLLIQFQNNGVVDDSQLPKDRFSAERLKGVDSTLKIQPAKLEDSAVYLCASSLLKGLGTEAFFGQGTRLTVV.

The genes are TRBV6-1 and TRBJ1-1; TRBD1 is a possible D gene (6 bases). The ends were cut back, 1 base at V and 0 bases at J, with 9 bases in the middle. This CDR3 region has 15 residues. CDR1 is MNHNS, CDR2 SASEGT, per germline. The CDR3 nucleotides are TGTGCCAGCAGTGAAGATCGGACAGTGAACACTGAAGCTTTCTTT. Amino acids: CASSEDRTVNTEAFF.

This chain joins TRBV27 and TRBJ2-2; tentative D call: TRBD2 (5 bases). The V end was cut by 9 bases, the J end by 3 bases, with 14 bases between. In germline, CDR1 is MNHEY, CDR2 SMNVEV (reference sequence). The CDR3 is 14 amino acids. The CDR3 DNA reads TGTGCCAGTTGTCAAAGGGAGTACACCGGGGAGCTGTTTTTT. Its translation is CASCQREYTGELFF.

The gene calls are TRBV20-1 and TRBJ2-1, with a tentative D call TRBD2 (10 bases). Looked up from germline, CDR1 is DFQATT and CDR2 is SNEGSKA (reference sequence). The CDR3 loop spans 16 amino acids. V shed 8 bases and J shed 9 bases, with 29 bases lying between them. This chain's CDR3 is CSFRDREIAGGGEQFF. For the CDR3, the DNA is TGCAGTTTCCGGGACAGGGAAATAGCGGGAGGAGGTGAGCAGTTCTTC.

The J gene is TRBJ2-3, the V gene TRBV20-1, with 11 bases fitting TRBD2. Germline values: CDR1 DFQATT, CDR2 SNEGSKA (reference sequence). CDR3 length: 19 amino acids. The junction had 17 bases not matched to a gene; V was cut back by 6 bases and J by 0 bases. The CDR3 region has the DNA TGCAGTGCGGAACCCAGTTTTACTAGCGGGAGCGCTAGCACAGATACGCAGTATTTT. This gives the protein CSAEPSFTSGSASTDTQYF.

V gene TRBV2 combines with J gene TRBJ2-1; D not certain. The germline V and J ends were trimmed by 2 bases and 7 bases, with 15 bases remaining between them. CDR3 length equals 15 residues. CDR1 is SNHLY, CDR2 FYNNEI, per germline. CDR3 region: CASSESISLWNEQFF. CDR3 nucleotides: TGTGCCAGCAGTGAATCGATATCCCTTTGGAATGAGCAGTTCTTC.

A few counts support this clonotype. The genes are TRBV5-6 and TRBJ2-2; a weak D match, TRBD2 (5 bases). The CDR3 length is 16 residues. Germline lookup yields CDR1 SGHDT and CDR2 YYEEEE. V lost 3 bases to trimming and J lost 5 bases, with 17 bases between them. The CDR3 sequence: CASSSGIISRTGELFF. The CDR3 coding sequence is TGTGCCAGCAGCTCCGGGATCATTTCTAGGACCGGGGAGCTGTTTTTT.

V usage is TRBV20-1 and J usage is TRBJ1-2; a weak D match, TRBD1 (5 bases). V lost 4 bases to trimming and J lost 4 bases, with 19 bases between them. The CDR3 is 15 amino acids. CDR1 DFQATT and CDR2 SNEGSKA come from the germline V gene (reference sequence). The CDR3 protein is CSAIGAPITSYGYTF. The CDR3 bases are TGCAGTGCTATTGGGGCTCCTATCACGAGCTATGGCTACACCTTC.

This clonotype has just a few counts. The CDR3 here is CASSFGQAGNTIYF. In DNA form, the CDR3 reads TGTGCCAGCAGCTTCGGACAGGCTGGAAACACCATATATTTT. The chain links TRBV7-9 to TRBJ1-3, with 7 positions matching TRBD1. V shed 3 bases, J shed 2 bases, and the junction held 1 base outside the gene matches. This CDR3 comprises 14 residues. Germline lookup yields CDR1 SEHNR and CDR2 FQNEAQ (reference sequence).

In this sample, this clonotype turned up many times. The CDR3 sequence is CASSFWASNTGELFF. The CDR3 DNA sequence: TGTGCCAGCAGCTTCTGGGCCTCGAACACCGGGGAGCTGTTTTTT. The rearrangement uses TRBV7-2 and TRBJ2-2; no clear D. The CDR3 loop spans 15 amino acids. V shed 3 bases and J shed 0 bases, with 8 bases lying between them. CDR1 and CDR2 (germline): SGHTA, FQGNSA.

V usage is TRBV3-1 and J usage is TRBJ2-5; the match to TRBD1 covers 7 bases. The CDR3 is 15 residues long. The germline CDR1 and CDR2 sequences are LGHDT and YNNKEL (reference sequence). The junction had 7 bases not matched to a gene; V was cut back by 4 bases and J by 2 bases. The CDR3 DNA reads TGTGCCAGCAGCCCCCGGACAGGAGAACAAGAGACCCAGTACTTC. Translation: CASSPRTGEQETQYF.

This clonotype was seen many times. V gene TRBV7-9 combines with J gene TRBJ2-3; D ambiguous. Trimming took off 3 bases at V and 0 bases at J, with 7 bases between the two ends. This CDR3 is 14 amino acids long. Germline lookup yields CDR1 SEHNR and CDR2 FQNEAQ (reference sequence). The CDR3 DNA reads TGTGCCAGCAGCTTTACAGTTAGCACAGATACGCAGTATTTT. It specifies CASSFTVSTDTQYF.

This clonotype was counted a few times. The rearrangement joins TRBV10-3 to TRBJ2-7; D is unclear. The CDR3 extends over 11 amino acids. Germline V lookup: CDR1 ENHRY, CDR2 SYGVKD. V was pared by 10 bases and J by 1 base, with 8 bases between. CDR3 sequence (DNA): TGTGCCACGCTAGAGTCCTACGAGCAGTACTTC. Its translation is CATLESYEQYF.

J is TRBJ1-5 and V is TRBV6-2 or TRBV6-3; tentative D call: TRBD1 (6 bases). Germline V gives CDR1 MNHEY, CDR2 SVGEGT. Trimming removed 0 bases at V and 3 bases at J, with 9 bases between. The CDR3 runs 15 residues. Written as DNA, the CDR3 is TGTGCCAGCAGTTACTCGGCAGGGGCCAATCAGCCCCAGCATTTT. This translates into CASSYSAGANQPQHF.

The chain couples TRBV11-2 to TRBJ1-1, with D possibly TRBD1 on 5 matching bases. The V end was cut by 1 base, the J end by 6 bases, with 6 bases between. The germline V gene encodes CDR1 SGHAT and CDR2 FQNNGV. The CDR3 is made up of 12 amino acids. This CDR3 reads CASSLGGPEAFF. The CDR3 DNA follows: TGTGCCAGCAGCTTAGGGGGCCCTGAAGCTTTCTTT. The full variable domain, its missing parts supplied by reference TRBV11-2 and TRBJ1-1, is EAGVAQSPRYKIIEKRQSVAFWCNPISGHATLYWYQQILGQGPKLLIQFQNNGVVDDSQLPKDRFSAERLKGVDSTLKIQPAKLEDSAVYLCASSLGGPEAFFGQGTRLTVV.

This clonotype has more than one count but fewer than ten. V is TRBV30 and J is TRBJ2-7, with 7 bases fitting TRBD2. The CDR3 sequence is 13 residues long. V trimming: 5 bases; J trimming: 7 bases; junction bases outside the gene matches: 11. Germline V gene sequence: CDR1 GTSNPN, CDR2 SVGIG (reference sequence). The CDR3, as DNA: TGTGCCTGGGAGACCAGCGGAGCGGGGGAGCAGTACTTC. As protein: CAWETSGAGEQYF.

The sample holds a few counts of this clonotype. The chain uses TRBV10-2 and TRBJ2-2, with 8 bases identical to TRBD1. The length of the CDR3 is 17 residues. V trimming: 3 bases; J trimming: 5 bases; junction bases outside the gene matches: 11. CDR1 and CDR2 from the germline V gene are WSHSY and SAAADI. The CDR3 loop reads CASSDSRNRGSTGELFF. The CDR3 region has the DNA TGCGCCAGCAGTGACTCAAGAAACAGGGGGTCAACCGGGGAGCTGTTTTTT.

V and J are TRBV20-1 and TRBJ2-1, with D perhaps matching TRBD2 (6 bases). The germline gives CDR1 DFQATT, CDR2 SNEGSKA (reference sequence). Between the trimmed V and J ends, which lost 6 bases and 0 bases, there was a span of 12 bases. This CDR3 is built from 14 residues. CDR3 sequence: CSARLGDSYNEQFF. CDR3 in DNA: TGCAGTGCCCGACTAGGGGACTCCTACAATGAGCAGTTCTTC.

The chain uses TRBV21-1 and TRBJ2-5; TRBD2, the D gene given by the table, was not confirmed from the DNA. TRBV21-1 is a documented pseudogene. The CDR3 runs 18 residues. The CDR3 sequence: CASSKRGGGGGVQETQYF. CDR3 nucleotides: TGTGCCAGCAGCAAAAGGGGAGGCGGCGGAGGTGTCCAAGAGACCCAGTACTTC.